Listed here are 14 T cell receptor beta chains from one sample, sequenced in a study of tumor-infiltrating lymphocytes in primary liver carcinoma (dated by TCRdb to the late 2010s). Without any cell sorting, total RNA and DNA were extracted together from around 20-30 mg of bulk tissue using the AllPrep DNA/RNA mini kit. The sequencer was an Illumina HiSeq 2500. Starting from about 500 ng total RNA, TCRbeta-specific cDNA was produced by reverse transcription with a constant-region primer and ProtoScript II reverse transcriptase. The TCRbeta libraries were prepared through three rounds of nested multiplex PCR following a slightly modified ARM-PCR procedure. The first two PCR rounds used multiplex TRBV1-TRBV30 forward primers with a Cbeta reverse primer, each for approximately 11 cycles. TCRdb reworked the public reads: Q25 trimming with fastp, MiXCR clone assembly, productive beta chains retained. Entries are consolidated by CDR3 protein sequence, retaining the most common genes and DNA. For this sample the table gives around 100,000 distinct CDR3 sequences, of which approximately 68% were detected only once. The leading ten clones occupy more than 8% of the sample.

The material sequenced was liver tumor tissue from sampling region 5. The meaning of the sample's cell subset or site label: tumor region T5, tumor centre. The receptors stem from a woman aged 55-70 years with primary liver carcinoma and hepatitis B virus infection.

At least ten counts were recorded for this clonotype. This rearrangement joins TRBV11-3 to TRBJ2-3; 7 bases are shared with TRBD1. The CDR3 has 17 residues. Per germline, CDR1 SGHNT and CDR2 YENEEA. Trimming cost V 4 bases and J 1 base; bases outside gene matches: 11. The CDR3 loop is CASSSWSLDRGTDTQYF. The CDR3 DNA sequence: TGTGCCAGCAGCTCTTGGTCCCTTGACAGGGGCACAGATACGCAGTATTTT.

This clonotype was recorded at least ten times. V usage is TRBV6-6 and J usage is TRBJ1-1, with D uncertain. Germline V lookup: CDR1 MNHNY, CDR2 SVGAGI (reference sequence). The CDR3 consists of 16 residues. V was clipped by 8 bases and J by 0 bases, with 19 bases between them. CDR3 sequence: CASPPVREWVNTEAFF. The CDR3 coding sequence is TGTGCCAGCCCCCCCGTTCGTGAGTGGGTGAACACTGAAGCTTTCTTT.

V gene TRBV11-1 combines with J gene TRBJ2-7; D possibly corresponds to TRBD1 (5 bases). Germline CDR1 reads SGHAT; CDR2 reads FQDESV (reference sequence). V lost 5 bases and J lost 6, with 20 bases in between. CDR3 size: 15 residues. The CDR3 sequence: CASSPQTVGLREQYF. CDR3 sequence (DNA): TGTGCCAGCAGCCCTCAGACAGTAGGATTACGCGAGCAGTACTTC.

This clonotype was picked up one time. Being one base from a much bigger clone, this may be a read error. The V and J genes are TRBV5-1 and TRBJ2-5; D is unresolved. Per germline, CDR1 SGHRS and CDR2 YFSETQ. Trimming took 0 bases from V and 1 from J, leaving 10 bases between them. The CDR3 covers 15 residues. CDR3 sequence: CASSLAWNSQETQYF. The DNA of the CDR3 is TGCGCCAGCAGCTTGGCATGGAACTCCCAAGAGACCCAGTACTTC.

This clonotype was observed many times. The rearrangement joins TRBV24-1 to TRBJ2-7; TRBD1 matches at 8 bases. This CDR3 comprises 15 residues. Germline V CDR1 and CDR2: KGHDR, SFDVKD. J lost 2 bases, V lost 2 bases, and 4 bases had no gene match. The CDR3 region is CATSDSRTGTYEQYF. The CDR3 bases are TGTGCCACCAGTGATTCGAGGACAGGGACCTACGAGCAGTACTTC.

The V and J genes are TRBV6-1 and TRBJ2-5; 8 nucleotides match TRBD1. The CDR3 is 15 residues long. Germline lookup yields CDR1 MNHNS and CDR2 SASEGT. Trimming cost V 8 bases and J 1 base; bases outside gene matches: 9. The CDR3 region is CASDRGEALQETQYF. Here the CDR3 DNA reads TGTGCCAGCGACAGGGGAGAAGCGCTCCAAGAGACCCAGTACTTC.

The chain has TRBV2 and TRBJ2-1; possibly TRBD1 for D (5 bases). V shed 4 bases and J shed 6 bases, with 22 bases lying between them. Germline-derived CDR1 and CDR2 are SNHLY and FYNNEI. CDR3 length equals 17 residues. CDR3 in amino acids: CASSVLKGLQLVNEQFF. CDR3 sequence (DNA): TGTGCCAGCAGTGTTTTAAAGGGGCTTCAGCTCGTCAATGAGCAGTTCTTC.

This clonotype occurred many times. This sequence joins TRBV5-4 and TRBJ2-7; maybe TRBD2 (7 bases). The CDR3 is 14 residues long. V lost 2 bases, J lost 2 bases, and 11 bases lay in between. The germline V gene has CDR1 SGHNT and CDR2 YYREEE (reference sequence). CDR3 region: CASSLRGRAYEQYF. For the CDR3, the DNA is TGTGCCAGCAGCTTAAGGGGGAGGGCCTACGAGCAGTACTTC.

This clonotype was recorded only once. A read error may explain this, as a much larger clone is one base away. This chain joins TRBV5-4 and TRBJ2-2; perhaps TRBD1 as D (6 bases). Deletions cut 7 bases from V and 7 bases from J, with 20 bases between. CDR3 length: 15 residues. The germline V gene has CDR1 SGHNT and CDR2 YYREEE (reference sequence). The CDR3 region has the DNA TGTGCCAGCGGCACAAAACAGGGAACGGGCGGGGAGCTGTTTTTT. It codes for CASGTKQGTGGELFF.

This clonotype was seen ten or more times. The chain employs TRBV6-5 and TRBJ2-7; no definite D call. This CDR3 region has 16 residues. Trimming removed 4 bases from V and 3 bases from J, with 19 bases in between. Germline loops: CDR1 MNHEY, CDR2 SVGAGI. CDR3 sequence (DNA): TGTGCCAGCAGTTCCCCGAGTAAGGGCGGCCGCTACGAGCAGTACTTC. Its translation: CASSSPSKGGRYEQYF.

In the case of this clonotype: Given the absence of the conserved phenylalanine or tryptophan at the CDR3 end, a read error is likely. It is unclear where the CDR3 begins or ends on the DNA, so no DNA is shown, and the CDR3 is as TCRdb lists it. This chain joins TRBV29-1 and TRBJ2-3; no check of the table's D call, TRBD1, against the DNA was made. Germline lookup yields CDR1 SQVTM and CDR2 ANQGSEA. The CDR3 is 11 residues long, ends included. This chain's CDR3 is CSVADRERVYY.

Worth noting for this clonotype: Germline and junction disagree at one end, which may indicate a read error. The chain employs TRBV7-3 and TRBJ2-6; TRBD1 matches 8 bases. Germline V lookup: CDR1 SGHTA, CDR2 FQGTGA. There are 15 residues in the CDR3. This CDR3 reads CANSKQGAGANVLTF. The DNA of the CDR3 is TGTGCCAACAGCAAACAGGGGGCTGGGGCCAACGTCCTGACTTTC.

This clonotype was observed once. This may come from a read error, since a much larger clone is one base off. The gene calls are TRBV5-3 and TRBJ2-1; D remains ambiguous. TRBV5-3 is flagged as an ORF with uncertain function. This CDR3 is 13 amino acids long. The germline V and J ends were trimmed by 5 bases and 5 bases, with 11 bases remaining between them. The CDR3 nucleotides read TGTGCCAGAAGTCTGCGCGGTCACAATGAGCAGTTCTTC. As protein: CARSLRGHNEQFF.

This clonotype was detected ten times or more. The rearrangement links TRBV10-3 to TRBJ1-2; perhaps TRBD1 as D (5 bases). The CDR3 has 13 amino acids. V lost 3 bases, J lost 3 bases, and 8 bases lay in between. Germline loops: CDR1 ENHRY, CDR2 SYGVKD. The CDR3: CAISEEGDYGYTF. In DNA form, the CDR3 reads TGTGCCATCAGTGAAGAAGGGGACTATGGCTACACCTTC.